These 21 T cell receptor beta chains share one sample of origin, sequenced in a study of T cell responses to AZD1222 COVID-19 vaccine. Sequencing used immunoSEQ multiplex PCR; TCRdb keeps in-frame clones, though not all of them. The table has about 110,000 clones, roughly 87% seen once. The source material was peripheral blood, sampled on day 0 of MenACWY control vaccination. These TCRs come from an adult in good health.

The chain carries TRBV30 and TRBJ1-5; TRBD1 matches 8 bases. CDR1 is GTSNPN and CDR2 is SVGIG in the germline V gene (reference sequence). Germline trimming cut 3 bases from V and 3 bases from J; bases unmatched to any gene: 4. The CDR3 totals 14 residues. DNA for the CDR3: TGTGCCTGGAGCGTGACAGGGGCCAATCAGCCCCAGCATTTT. This codes for CAWSVTGANQPQHF.

The chain carries TRBV7-9 and TRBJ2-5, with a possible D match to TRBD2 (5 bases). With 5 bases removed from V and 3 bases from J, the gap between germline ends came to 10 bases. CDR1 and CDR2 (germline): SEHNR, FQNEAQ (reference sequence). This CDR3 is built from 13 residues. Written as DNA, the CDR3 is TGTGCCAGCAGCCCAGCGGTAGAAGAGACCCAGTACTTC. It translates to CASSPAVEETQYF.

The count of this clone is one. V is TRBV6-5 and J is TRBJ2-1; D could derive from TRBD1 or TRBD2 (5 bases each). This CDR3 comprises 15 residues. CDR1 is MNHEY, CDR2 SVGAGI, per germline. Trimming left V 6 bases short and J 1 base short, with 13 bases between. CDR3 sequence (DNA): TGTGCCAGCAGCCCCCGGGACGCTTCCTACAATGAGCAGTTCTTC. This encodes CASSPRDASYNEQFF.

The CDR3 DNA reads TGTGCCAGCTCACCATCCGAGACAGGTTTCCGAACCGGGGAGCTGTTTTTT. Translating gives CASSPSETGFRTGELFF. The gene calls are TRBV18 and TRBJ2-2; maybe TRBD1 (6 bases). The ends were cut back, 2 bases at V and 5 bases at J, with 18 bases in the middle. Germline CDR1 and CDR2: KGHSH and LQKENI. The CDR3 is made up of 17 amino acids.

This chain connects TRBV7-2 to TRBJ1-1; perhaps TRBD1 as D (6 bases). Germline lookup yields CDR1 SGHTA and CDR2 FQGNSA. The CDR3 length is 14 residues. The ends were cut back, 6 bases at V and 7 bases at J, with 18 bases in the middle. The CDR3 bases are TGTGCCAGCAGTTTACAGGGAGAACATGGTGAAGCTTTCTTT. Its protein product is CASSLQGEHGEAFF. Supplemented by reference TRBV7-2 and TRBJ1-1, the full variable domain reads GAGVSQSPSNKVTEKGKDVELRCDPISGHTALYWYRQSLGQGLEFLIYFQGNSAPDKSGLPSDRFSAERTGGSVSTLTIQRTQQEDSAVYLCASSLQGEHGEAFFGQGTRLTVV.

V is TRBV5-1 and J is TRBJ1-1, with a tentative D call TRBD1 (6 bases). This CDR3 has 14 amino acids. V dropped 4 bases and J dropped 5 bases, with 15 bases sitting between them. CDR1 and CDR2 from the germline V gene are SGHRS and YFSETQ. CDR3 DNA: TGCGCCAGCAGCCTTGGCCAGGGGTTGACTGAAGCTTTCTTT. This codes for CASSLGQGLTEAFF.

This clone was seen once. The gene calls are TRBV19 and TRBJ2-1; TRBD2 aligns across 9 bases. Germline V lookup: CDR1 LNHDA, CDR2 SQIVND (reference sequence). CDR3 length equals 14 residues. With V trimmed by 3 bases and J by 5 bases, 2 bases remained unmatched. The DNA of the CDR3 is TGTGCCAGTAGTATCCTAGCGGGGAACAATGAGCAGTTCTTC. The encoded protein is CASSILAGNNEQFF.

Points on this clone: The same CDR3 can be traced to other DNA sequences in this sample. V is TRBV15 and J is TRBJ1-6; TRBD1 might be the D (5 bases). Germline V gene lookup returns CDR1 LNHNV and CDR2 YYDKDF (reference sequence). V was cut by 1 base and J by 10 bases, with 8 bases left in between. The CDR3 length is 13 residues. In DNA, the CDR3 is TGTGCCACCAGCAGAGGACGGGGGTCACCCCTCCACTTT. Translation: CATSRGRGSPLHF.

The chain uses TRBV9 and TRBJ1-6, with TRBD1 matching 10 bases. Unmatched junction bases numbered 8, after V lost 3 bases and J lost 8 bases. The CDR3 covers 16 residues. Germline values: CDR1 SGDLS, CDR2 YYNGEE. CDR3 residues: CASSAGRQGADSPLHF. In DNA, the CDR3 is TGTGCCAGCAGCGCCGGAAGACAGGGGGCAGATTCACCCCTCCACTTT.

The chain has TRBV6-2 or TRBV6-3 and TRBJ2-7, with D possibly being TRBD2 (5 bases). Trimming pared 4 bases from V and 0 bases from J, leaving 7 bases between. Per germline, CDR1 MNHEY and CDR2 SVGEGT. The CDR3 runs to 13 residues. The CDR3 sequence is CASSWAGSYEQYF. Here the CDR3 DNA reads TGTGCCAGCAGTTGGGCGGGCTCCTACGAGCAGTACTTC.

The chain combines TRBV30 with TRBJ1-1; D possibly corresponds to TRBD1 (5 bases). Looked up from germline, CDR1 is GTSNPN and CDR2 is SVGIG (reference sequence). This CDR3 has 15 residues. The V end was cut by 0 bases, the J end by 0 bases, with 11 bases between. The CDR3 sequence is CAWSVRDHMNTEAFF. The CDR3, as DNA: TGTGCCTGGAGTGTTAGGGACCACATGAACACTGAAGCTTTCTTT.

The chain is built from TRBV27 and TRBJ2-1; no reliable D call. V lost 2 bases and J 7 bases, leaving 9 bases between the germline ends. From germline, CDR1 is MNHEY and CDR2 SMNVEV (reference sequence). The CDR3 totals 13 residues. CDR3 region: CASSLAVRNEQFF. The CDR3 DNA follows: TGTGCCAGCAGTTTAGCCGTCAGGAATGAGCAGTTCTTC.

The chain combines TRBV5-1 with TRBJ1-1; D gene uncertain. Germline assignment: CDR1 SGHRS and CDR2 YFSETQ. The CDR3 spans 14 residues. V was cut by 1 base and J by 3 bases, with 10 bases left in between. CDR3 sequence reads: CASSLSGYDTEAFF. The CDR3, as DNA: TGCGCCAGCAGCTTGTCAGGTTACGACACTGAAGCTTTCTTT.

This chain links TRBV6-2 or TRBV6-3 with TRBJ2-5, with 7 nucleotides matching TRBD1. Germline-derived CDR1 and CDR2 are MNHEY and SVGEGT. The J segment lost 5 bases and the V segment lost 5 bases, leaving 8 bases of the junction unmatched. The length of the CDR3 is 14 residues. DNA for the CDR3: TGTGCCAGCAGTCCGCACAGGGGTCGGGAGACCCAGTACTTC. It is translated as CASSPHRGRETQYF.

This rearrangement joins TRBV7-9 to TRBJ1-6; D is perhaps TRBD1 (5 bases). V was pared by 5 bases and J by 8 bases, with 25 bases between. The CDR3 loop spans 18 amino acids. CDR1 is SEHNR, CDR2 FQNEAQ, per germline (reference sequence). The CDR3 is CASSEFYRAGQFDSPLHF. DNA of the CDR3: TGTGCCAGCAGCGAATTCTACCGAGCAGGACAATTTGATTCACCCCTCCACTTT.

The rearrangement links TRBV28 to TRBJ1-1, with D perhaps TRBD1 (5 bases). The germline V gene has CDR1 MDHEN and CDR2 SYDVKM. Trimming took 6 bases from V and 4 from J, leaving 15 bases between them. The CDR3 contains 14 residues. The CDR3 protein is CASRLGGGGTEAFF. CDR3 in DNA: TGTGCCAGCAGGCTGGGGGGAGGCGGCACTGAAGCTTTCTTT.

This clone has a single count. The chain uses TRBV7-2 and TRBJ1-5; D perhaps matches TRBD1 (5 bases). Looked up from germline, CDR1 is SGHTA and CDR2 is FQGNSA. Between the trimmed V and J ends, which lost 8 bases and 2 bases, there was a span of 16 bases. The CDR3 has 15 residues. The CDR3 region has the DNA TGTGCCAGCCAAAAGGAGGGAGGGGGCAATCAGCCCCAGCATTTT. It specifies CASQKEGGGNQPQHF.

This chain joins TRBV7-6 and TRBJ2-4; D is unresolved. The CDR3 spans 15 residues. CDR1 is SGHVS and CDR2 is FNYEAQ in the germline V gene. V lost 7 bases, J lost 3 bases, and 16 bases lay in between. The chain's CDR3 is CASIRTPRVKNIQYF. Here the CDR3 DNA reads TGTGCCAGCATACGGACGCCGCGAGTCAAAAACATTCAGTACTTC.

V is TRBV28 and J is TRBJ1-2, with TRBD1 identical over 7 bases. CDR1 is MDHEN, CDR2 SYDVKM, per germline. CDR3 size: 13 residues. Germline trimming cut 5 bases from V and 2 bases from J; bases unmatched to any gene: 2. This chain's CDR3 is CASSVTGNYGYTF. In DNA, the CDR3 is TGTGCCAGCAGTGTGACAGGGAACTATGGCTACACCTTC.

The chain uses TRBV27 and TRBJ1-5; weak D call: TRBD1 (6 bases). V was shortened by 7 bases and J by 1 base, with 14 bases between the two germline ends. Germline-derived CDR1 and CDR2 are MNHEY and SMNVEV (reference sequence). CDR3 length: 15 residues. The CDR3 here is CASNPRGGSNQPQHF. DNA of the CDR3: TGTGCCAGCAATCCAAGGGGGGGAAGCAATCAGCCCCAGCATTTT.

J is TRBJ1-2 and V is TRBV4-2, with 9 bases fitting TRBD1. The germline CDR1 and CDR2 sequences are LGHNA and YNFKEQ. Trimming removed 4 bases from V and 6 bases from J; junction bases left unmatched: 6. There are 14 residues in the CDR3. The CDR3 region has the DNA TGTGCCAGCAGCCGGGACAGGGAGCTGCATGGCTACACCTTC. Translated: CASSRDRELHGYTF.